Listed here are 17 T cell receptor beta chains from one sample, sequenced in a study of OX40 agonist ivuxolimab in advanced cancers. Clones were sequenced by immunoSEQ multiplex PCR, and TCRdb holds only the in-frame ones, with some missing. The table has around 68,000 clones, about 90% seen once. Sequences were derived from CD4+ or CD8+ T cells sorted from blood, sampled in a trial of the OX40 agonist ivuxolimab. All receptors come from an adult with an advanced solid tumor such as melanoma, head and neck, liver or kidney cancer.

The chain joins TRBV10-1 to TRBJ2-7; D is uncertain. This CDR3 has 16 amino acids. Looked up from germline, CDR1 is WNHNN and CDR2 is SYGVQD (reference sequence). V gave up 3 bases and J gave up 2 bases, with 17 bases separating them. CDR3 in DNA: TGCGCCAGCAGTGAATCTTTTGGGATCCAGGCCTACGAGCAGTACTTC. This encodes CASSESFGIQAYEQYF.

The CDR3 nucleotides are TGTGCCAGCTCACCAATGGTAGGGTTTTACGAGCAGTACTTC. This gives the protein CASSPMVGFYEQYF. The chain couples TRBV18 to TRBJ2-7; no clear D. Deletions cut 2 bases from V and 4 bases from J, with 12 bases between. Germline V gene lookup returns CDR1 KGHSH and CDR2 LQKENI. The CDR3 length is 14 residues.

The chain joins TRBV6-6 to TRBJ1-6; 7 nucleotides match TRBD1. The CDR3 extends over 14 amino acids. Germline V gives CDR1 MNHNY, CDR2 SVGAGI (reference sequence). Trimming cost V 2 bases and J 7 bases; bases outside gene matches: 2. The CDR3 DNA reads TGTGCCAGCAGTTACCAGGGGGAGAATTCACCCCTCCACTTT. Translated: CASSYQGENSPLHF.

This clone has a single count. The rearrangement links TRBV5-4 to TRBJ1-1; D is unclear. CDR1 SGHNT and CDR2 YYREEE come from the germline V gene (reference sequence). Deletions cut 4 bases from V and 3 bases from J, with 13 bases between. CDR3 length equals 14 residues. The CDR3 region has the DNA TGTGCCAGCAGCCGCCCGAGGGAGGACACTGAAGCTTTCTTT. This translates into CASSRPREDTEAFF.

This chain connects TRBV10-2 to TRBJ2-5, with 8 bases that match TRBD2. Losses at the gene ends were 2 bases for V and 5 bases for J; bases not matched to a gene: 7. This CDR3 has 15 amino acids. Germline CDR1 WSHSY, CDR2 SAAADI. The CDR3 DNA is TGCGCCAGCAGTGAGCACGGGAGGGCCGGGGAGACCCAGTACTTC. It encodes CASSEHGRAGETQYF.

The chain has TRBV5-5 and TRBJ1-1; no firm D call. The germline gives CDR1 SGHKS, CDR2 YYEKEE (reference sequence). Trimming cost V 4 bases and J 5 bases, with 12 bases left between them. The CDR3 runs to 13 residues. The CDR3 is CASSEDVVTEAFF. As DNA, the CDR3 is TGTGCCAGCAGCGAGGACGTCGTGACTGAAGCTTTCTTT.

V is TRBV6-1 and J is TRBJ1-5; 8 bases are a match to TRBD1. Germline V lookup: CDR1 MNHNS, CDR2 SASEGT. V was pared by 5 bases and J by 7 bases, with 10 bases of the junction left unmatched. The CDR3 is 15 residues long. CDR3 loop: CASSSTGGWRQPQHF. CDR3 sequence (DNA): TGTGCCAGCAGTTCCACAGGGGGTTGGCGGCAGCCCCAGCATTTT.

This chain links TRBV28 with TRBJ2-7; 7 nucleotides agree with TRBD1. V gave up 3 bases and J gave up 3 bases; unmatched junction bases: 11. CDR1 and CDR2 (germline): MDHEN, SYDVKM. CDR3 size: 16 residues. The CDR3 sequence: CASSLRRTGVFYEQYF. The CDR3, as DNA: TGTGCCAGCAGTTTGAGGCGGACAGGAGTTTTCTACGAGCAGTACTTC. The full variable domain, its missing parts supplied by reference TRBV28 and TRBJ2-7, is DVKVTQSSRYLVKRTGEKVFLECVQDMDHENMFWYRQDPGLGLRLIYFSYDVKMKEKGDIPEGYSVSREKKERFSLILESASTNQTSMYLCASSLRRTGVFYEQYFGPGTRLTVT.

This clone was found a few times. The V call is TRBV11-2, the J call TRBJ2-7, with TRBD1 identical over 7 bases. Germline V gene data show CDR1 as SGHAT and CDR2 as FQNNGV. V was pared by 0 bases and J by 6 bases, with 8 bases of the junction left unmatched. The CDR3 runs 15 residues. The DNA of the CDR3 is TGTGCCAGCAGCTTAGAGCCGGGACAGTTCCGCGAGCAGTACTTC. Its translation: CASSLEPGQFREQYF. The full variable domain, with the rest looked up from reference TRBV11-2 and TRBJ2-7, is EAGVAQSPRYKIIEKRQSVAFWCNPISGHATLYWYQQILGQGPKLLIQFQNNGVVDDSQLPKDRFSAERLKGVDSTLKIQPAKLEDSAVYLCASSLEPGQFREQYFGPGTRLTVT.

V usage is TRBV7-8 and J usage is TRBJ2-7, with 7 nucleotides matching TRBD1. Looked up from germline, CDR1 is SGHVS and CDR2 is FQNEAQ. V shed 5 bases and J 2 bases; nucleotides not matched to a gene: 6. The CDR3 sequence is 14 residues long. The CDR3 DNA sequence: TGTGCCAGCAGCCTGGGGACAGCGGCCTACGAGCAGTACTTC. Translating gives CASSLGTAAYEQYF.

The chain couples TRBV6-5 to TRBJ2-7; a possible D gene is TRBD2 (5 bases). This CDR3 has 13 amino acids. V lost 7 bases and J lost 6, with 16 bases in between. CDR1 MNHEY and CDR2 SVGAGI come from the germline V gene. The CDR3 bases are TGTGCCAGCAATGACCCGGGTCGGGGCGAGCAGTACTTC. Residues: CASNDPGRGEQYF.

This chain joins TRBV12-5 and TRBJ1-3; TRBD1 is a possible D gene (5 bases). The CDR3 totals 15 residues. V lost 7 bases to trimming and J lost 1 base, with 14 bases between them. Germline-derived CDR1 and CDR2 are LGHNT and FRNRAP. The chain's CDR3 is CASAGLTMSGNTIYF. CDR3 in DNA: TGTGCTAGTGCAGGGTTGACTATGTCTGGAAACACCATATATTTT.

V gene TRBV2 combines with J gene TRBJ1-6; 11 bases agree with TRBD1. The V segment lost 6 bases and the J segment 5 bases; nucleotides outside the gene matches: 3. In germline, CDR1 is SNHLY, CDR2 FYNNEI. CDR3 length: 15 amino acids. In DNA, the CDR3 is TGTGCCAGCAGGGGGACAGGGGGAAATAATTCACCCCTCCACTTT. Translating gives CASRGTGGNNSPLHF.

This clone was detected only a few times. The gene calls are TRBV9 and TRBJ1-2; D gene ambiguous. V was clipped by 0 bases and J by 0 bases, with 6 bases between them. CDR1 and CDR2 (germline): SGDLS, YYNGEE. The CDR3 runs to 14 residues. The DNA of the CDR3 is TGTGCCAGCAGCGTAGATCCAGCTAACTATGGCTACACCTTC. It is translated as CASSVDPANYGYTF.

The chain uses TRBV27 and TRBJ2-7, with 9 bases aligning to TRBD2. The CDR3 has 17 residues. Germline lookup yields CDR1 MNHEY and CDR2 SMNVEV (reference sequence). The V segment lost 8 bases and the J segment 1 base; nucleotides outside the gene matches: 15. CDR3 DNA: TGTGCCAGCCGCATCGCAGCGACTAGCGGCACGTCCTACGAGCAGTACTTC. This translates into CASRIAATSGTSYEQYF.

This chain joins TRBV2 and TRBJ1-6; D is unresolved. This CDR3 is built from 13 residues. Germline CDR1 is SNHLY and CDR2 is FYNNEI. The germline V and J ends were trimmed by 4 bases and 8 bases, with 9 bases remaining between them. This CDR3 reads CASSGLVYSPLHF. The CDR3 bases are TGTGCCAGCAGTGGGCTGGTCTATTCACCCCTCCACTTT.

CDR3 sequence (DNA): TGTGCCAGCAGTTACTCCGGGGGCTTCACTGGAAACACCATATATTTT. This codes for CASSYSGGFTGNTIYF. The rearrangement joins TRBV6-5 to TRBJ1-3; TRBD1 is a possible D gene (6 bases). Germline values: CDR1 MNHEY, CDR2 SVGAGI. The CDR3 totals 16 residues. V shed 0 bases and J shed 2 bases, with 11 bases lying between them.